Included here is one T cell receptor beta chain sequence, with context. Its matching antigen is unknown. The missing conserved phenylalanine or tryptophan at the end of this CDR3 makes a read error likely. V lost 5 bases to trimming and J lost 6 bases, with 9 bases between them. The CDR3 has 12 amino acids. Germline CDR1 is SEHNR and CDR2 is FQNEAQ (reference sequence). Next came a second PCR, run for about 7 to 11 cycles, which used a sample-barcoded 5' primer along with a J-beta primer mix. A template-switch adaptor with 12 random nucleotides tagged each cDNA molecule. TCRdb ran MiXCR on the 5' RACE reads and lists one entry per CDR3 protein. The sample has around 780,000 distinct CDR3 sequences; about 26% are singletons. This entry is derived from a study of blood T cells in healthy people across ages. General observations from the study: Among T cells, TCR beta diversity per million cells dropped roughly linearly as age rose.

A further study also used this sample, focusing on T cells of mothers and their children. That work adds: The study obtained over 8.5 million TCR beta CDR3 reads per mother and some 3 million per child. Relative to unrelated pairs, biologically related mother-child dyads exhibited marginally greater, non-significant overlap.

This sequence originates from a boy younger than 18 in good health. V and J are TRBV7-9 and TRBJ2-3; D gene unclear. Sequencing used blood. CDR3 protein: CASSPISDTQYL. In DNA, the CDR3 is TGTGCCAGCAGCCCCATTTCCGATACGCAGTATCTT.